This T cell receptor (beta chain) stems from a study of CD8+ T cells in alopecia areata. For the study at large: Each day, treated patients took oral tofacitinib twice, at 5 to 10 mg per dose.

Turning to this clone: Its target is not known.

Findings and caveats of the study: Especially in alopecia totalis/universalis, lesional scalp showed greater clonality than normal scalp did.

Treatment noted: oral pan-JAK inhibitor, 5-10 mg twice daily. Patients with alopecia areata provided lesional scalp punch biopsies as well as peripheral blood. RNA, once extracted, was reverse transcribed into cDNA for use as the sequencing template. Libraries were prepared by immunoSEQ multiplex PCR; TCRdb keeps only in-frame clonotypes and omits some of them. This table holds tens of thousands of clones, around 66% found once. This CDR3 comprises 17 residues. CDR1 and CDR2 (germline): LNHNV, YYDKDF (reference sequence). V dropped 0 bases and J dropped 3 bases, with 12 bases sitting between them. The sequence was obtained from a human donor with alopecia areata. The rearrangement uses TRBV15 and TRBJ2-6; D not resolved. This sample comprised CD8+ T cells sorted from blood, obtained at week 24, from a patient treated with tofacitinib. The CDR3 sequence is CATSRDFERGGANVLTF. The CDR3 bases are TGTGCCACCAGCAGAGATTTCGAGCGCGGTGGGGCCAACGTCCTGACTTTC.